This T cell receptor (beta chain) emerged from a study of T cell responses to AZD1222 COVID-19 vaccine. The assay was immunoSEQ multiplex PCR, and TCRdb's table has in-frame clones only and misses some. The repertoire holds about 130,000 clones, 93% seen once, with under 3.5% in the top ten. Note on this clone: Its antigen is unidentified.

This CDR3 is 15 amino acids long. Unmatched junction bases numbered 13, after V lost 5 bases and J lost 9 bases. Per germline, CDR1 MDHEN and CDR2 SYDVKM. General study results and limits: Among the donors, most were white British and more were female, and clonal diversity was possibly underestimated. The number of AZD1222 recipients seropositive at baseline was only five or six.

The rearrangement links TRBV28 to TRBJ2-1; 7 bases align to TRBD1. Sequenced here: peripheral blood, sampled on day 0 of AZD1222 vaccination. The source is an adult in good health. The CDR3, as DNA: TGTGCCAGCAGTAGGACCGGGACAGCCTTCGGTGAGCAGTTCTTC. Its protein product is CASSRTGTAFGEQFF.